Shown below are 31 T cell receptor beta chains from a single sample sequenced in a study of identical twins. TCRdb re-called the 5' RACE reads through MiXCR, storing one row per CDR3 protein. The data hold approximately 600,000 distinct CDR3 sequences, with more than 9% observed a single time. This sample also appeared in a second study, on yellow fever vaccine responses in identical twins.

Sequenced material: PBMCs. These receptors all stem from a woman aged 18-29 years in good health.

This clonotype has more than one count but fewer than ten. This chain connects TRBV7-2 to TRBJ2-5; D ambiguous. Germline V gene data show CDR1 as SGHTA and CDR2 as FQGNSA. V lost 6 bases and J lost 5, with 19 bases in between. The CDR3 is 15 amino acids. CDR3 residues: CASRQGSQIVETQYF. In DNA form, the CDR3 reads TGTGCCAGCAGACAAGGGTCCCAGATTGTGGAGACCCAGTACTTC.

In its sample, this clonotype was seen many times. The chain uses TRBV12-3 or TRBV12-4 and TRBJ2-7, with 7 bases that match TRBD1. The V segment lost 1 base and the J segment 4 bases; nucleotides outside the gene matches: 4. This CDR3 has 14 residues. The CDR3 DNA reads as TGTGCCAGCAGTTTAGACGGGACAGAATACGAGCAGTACTTC. Residues: CASSLDGTEYEQYF.

This clonotype was observed a few times. This chain links TRBV20-1 with TRBJ2-5, with 10 nucleotides matching TRBD2. CDR3 size: 14 residues. The germline V gene has CDR1 DFQATT and CDR2 SNEGSKA (reference sequence). The V gene end was trimmed by 6 bases and the J gene end by 2 bases; junction bases not matched to a gene: 6. As DNA, the CDR3 is TGCAGTGCCCTCAAGCGGGAGGGACAAGAGACCCAGTACTTC. Protein: CSALKREGQETQYF.

The CDR3 loop is CSVRYTGRDSPLHF. The DNA for the CDR3 is TGCAGCGTCCGATATACAGGGCGGGATTCACCCCTCCACTTT. This chain connects TRBV29-1 to TRBJ1-6, with D possibly matching TRBD1 (6 bases). CDR3 length: 14 amino acids. The V and J ends lost 6 bases and 8 bases respectively, with 17 bases between them. Germline assignment: CDR1 SQVTM and CDR2 ANQGSEA.

This sequence joins TRBV10-3 and TRBJ2-2; D is ambiguous. The V end lost 3 bases, the J end lost 8 bases, and 7 bases lay between the germline ends. The CDR3 has 12 amino acids. Germline V CDR1 and CDR2: ENHRY, SYGVKD. The chain's CDR3 is CAISEGSGELFF. The CDR3 nucleotides read TGTGCCATCAGTGAAGGGTCTGGGGAGCTGTTTTTT.

The table lists this clonotype with a few counts. This chain uses TRBV4-1 with TRBJ2-4; 8 nucleotides line up with TRBD2. V was pared by 6 bases and J by 6 bases, with 10 bases of the junction left unmatched. Germline V gives CDR1 MGHRA, CDR2 YSYEKL. CDR3 length: 15 amino acids. The CDR3 DNA reads TGCGCCAGCAGTTTTCAGGCGAGCGGGGGAAACATTCAGTACTTC. It translates to CASSFQASGGNIQYF.

This clonotype came up a few times. The CDR3 carries no conserved terminal phenylalanine or tryptophan, so it likely arises from a read error. The chain has TRBV6-5 and TRBJ2-5, with TRBD2 identical over 11 bases. Germline assignment: CDR1 MNHEY and CDR2 SVGAGI. The trim removed 4 bases at V and 5 bases at J, leaving 6 bases unmatched. This CDR3 has 15 residues. The CDR3, as DNA: TGTGCCAGCAGTTTAGCGGGAGGGCCGCGTGAGACCCAGTACTTG. Its protein product is CASSLAGGPRETQYL.

This clonotype was found many times. The chain has TRBV29-1 and TRBJ1-3, with 9 bases identical to TRBD1. The ends lost 2 bases at V and 4 bases at J; junction bases unmatched: 6. From germline, CDR1 is SQVTM and CDR2 ANQGSEA. CDR3 length: 15 amino acids. CDR3 loop: CSVEWGQGSGNTIYF. The CDR3 bases are TGCAGCGTTGAATGGGGACAGGGCTCGGGAAACACCATATATTTT.

This clonotype was detected a few times. The chain uses TRBV20-1 and TRBJ2-7, with TRBD1 matching 9 bases. CDR1 is DFQATT, CDR2 SNEGSKA, per germline (reference sequence). The CDR3 loop spans 12 amino acids. For the CDR3, the DNA is TGCCAGGGGGGACAGGGCGACCACGAGCAGTACTTC. It specifies CQGGQGDHEQYF.

This clonotype was counted only a few times. The genes are TRBV5-8 and TRBJ1-5, with 7 bases lining up with TRBD1. The germline gives CDR1 SGHTS, CDR2 YDEGEE. J was trimmed by 3 bases and V by 4 bases; bases with no gene match: 7. The CDR3 runs 15 residues. CDR3 region: CASSARQGYNQPQHF. The CDR3 bases are TGTGCCAGCAGCGCCAGACAGGGCTACAATCAGCCCCAGCATTTT. Complete variable domain (other parts from reference TRBV5-8 and TRBJ1-5): EAGVTQSPTHLIKTRGQQATLRCSPISGHTSVYWYQQALGLGLQFLLWYDEGEERNRGNFPPRFSGRQFPNYSSELNVNALELEDSALYLCASSARQGYNQPQHFGDGTRLSIL.

This clonotype was recorded many times. The rearrangement joins TRBV12-3 or TRBV12-4 to TRBJ1-1; TRBD1 might be the D (6 bases). The CDR3 totals 13 residues. The V and J ends lost 6 bases and 6 bases respectively, with 14 bases between them. The CDR3 protein is CASRSPPGAEAFF. As DNA, the CDR3 is TGTGCCAGCAGATCGCCCCCAGGGGCTGAAGCTTTCTTT.

At least ten counts were recorded for this clonotype. The rearrangement joins TRBV6-2 or TRBV6-3 to TRBJ2-7; D not resolved. The CDR3 has 12 residues. Trimming pared 4 bases from V and 3 bases from J, leaving 7 bases between. Germline V gene lookup returns CDR1 MNHEY and CDR2 SVGEGT. The CDR3 DNA follows: TGTGCCAGCAGTTTCGACGGCTACGAGCAGTACTTC. Its protein product is CASSFDGYEQYF.

The chain couples TRBV20-1 to TRBJ1-5; 9 nucleotides match TRBD1. In germline, CDR1 is DFQATT, CDR2 SNEGSKA (reference sequence). J gave up 5 bases and V 0 bases, and 2 bases lay outside the gene matches. This CDR3 is built from 14 residues. The CDR3 region has the DNA TGCAGTGCTAGAGATTGGACAGGGGATCAGCCCCAGCATTTT. Protein: CSARDWTGDQPQHF.

This clonotype has more than one count but fewer than ten. The chain is built from TRBV5-6 and TRBJ2-7; no definite D call. Germline CDR1 is SGHDT and CDR2 is YYEEEE. CDR3 length: 15 amino acids. Deletions cut 4 bases from V and 1 base from J, with 15 bases between. CDR3 protein: CASSIPLAGSYEQYF. The CDR3 bases are TGTGCCAGCAGCATTCCACTGGCAGGATCCTACGAGCAGTACTTC.

The gene calls are TRBV4-1 and TRBJ2-2; 10 bases are shared with TRBD1. The germline V gene encodes CDR1 MGHRA and CDR2 YSYEKL. V was clipped by 0 bases and J by 0 bases; unmatched bases: 4. The CDR3 is 18 amino acids. This CDR3 reads CASSQEGTGASNTGELFF. The CDR3 nucleotides are TGCGCCAGCAGCCAAGAAGGGACAGGGGCTTCGAACACCGGGGAGCTGTTTTTT.

Many counts were recorded for this clonotype. DNA for the CDR3: TGCAGCGTTGTCTGGGGCCACAGATCCCGATCCTACGAGCAGTACTTC. This translates into CSVVWGHRSRSYEQYF. This chain uses TRBV29-1 with TRBJ2-7; D possibly corresponds to TRBD1 (5 bases). Germline V gives CDR1 SQVTM, CDR2 ANQGSEA. This CDR3 comprises 16 residues. The V and J ends lost 4 bases and 1 base respectively, with 20 bases between them.

This clonotype was picked up many times. V and J are TRBV20-1 and TRBJ2-3, with 7 bases fitting TRBD2. Germline V gives CDR1 DFQATT, CDR2 SNEGSKA (reference sequence). The CDR3 runs to 14 residues. The CDR3 DNA follows: TGCAGCTCGGCCCCAGCGGGATTGACAGATACGCAGTATTTT. Translating gives CSSAPAGLTDTQYF.

CDR3 loop: CASSFPSGRTPYEQYF. In DNA form, the CDR3 reads TGTGCCAGCAGCTTCCCTAGCGGGAGGACCCCCTACGAGCAGTACTTC. The chain has TRBV7-9 and TRBJ2-7; 11 nucleotides match TRBD2. V was clipped by 3 bases and J by 2 bases; unmatched bases: 6. Germline loops: CDR1 SEHNR, CDR2 FQNEAQ (reference sequence). The CDR3 length is 16 residues.

The table lists this clonotype with many counts. This chain uses TRBV28 with TRBJ2-7, with no clear D. CDR3 length: 18 residues. The ends were cut back, 6 bases at V and 3 bases at J, with 27 bases in the middle. CDR1 is MDHEN, CDR2 SYDVKM, per germline. Here the CDR3 reads CASSSGRVKAGFHYEQYF. The CDR3 nucleotides are TGTGCCAGCAGCTCCGGTCGGGTTAAGGCCGGGTTTCACTACGAGCAGTACTTC.

The rearrangement links TRBV5-1 to TRBJ1-1; a possible D gene is TRBD1 (6 bases). The CDR3 totals 15 residues. In germline, CDR1 is SGHRS, CDR2 YFSETQ. Trimming left V 4 bases short and J 1 base short, with 14 bases between. The CDR3 is CASSPGGTSNTEAFF. The CDR3 nucleotides are TGCGCCAGCAGCCCGGGGGGCACCTCGAACACTGAAGCTTTCTTT.

The rearrangement links TRBV2 to TRBJ2-4; D is perhaps TRBD2 (6 bases). Germline CDR1 reads SNHLY; CDR2 reads FYNNEI. Trimming pared 6 bases from V and 5 bases from J, leaving 14 bases between. The CDR3 covers 14 residues. CDR3 loop: CASSALGEENIQYF. The CDR3 nucleotides are TGTGCCAGCAGCGCCCTGGGGGAGGAAAACATTCAGTACTTC.

This clonotype was counted between two and nine times. The chain employs TRBV7-2 and TRBJ1-2; the D is unclear. The V and J ends lost 1 base and 2 bases respectively, with 8 bases between them. The CDR3 runs 14 residues. The germline gives CDR1 SGHTA, CDR2 FQGNSA. This CDR3 is CASSLDGGNYGYTF. CDR3 DNA sequence: TGTGCCAGCAGCTTAGATGGCGGGAACTATGGCTACACCTTC. Variable domain in full (rest from reference TRBV7-2 and TRBJ1-2): GAGVSQSPSNKVTEKGKDVELRCDPISGHTALYWYRQSLGQGLEFLIYFQGNSAPDKSGLPSDRFSAERTGGSVSTLTIQRTQQEDSAVYLCASSLDGGNYGYTFGSGTRLTVV.

This clonotype has a handful of counts. This chain links TRBV11-2 with TRBJ2-5, with TRBD2 identical over 9 bases. Germline-derived CDR1 and CDR2 are SGHAT and FQNNGV. The V segment lost 5 bases and the J segment 5 bases; nucleotides outside the gene matches: 9. The CDR3 is made up of 15 amino acids. The DNA for the CDR3 is TGTGCCAGCAGCCCAGGGGCGGGAGGGCCGGAGACCCAGTACTTC. Translation gives CASSPGAGGPETQYF.

The rearrangement joins TRBV7-8 to TRBJ2-5; no clear D gene. The germline V and J ends were trimmed by 0 bases and 5 bases, with 10 bases remaining between them. The CDR3 covers 14 residues. Germline CDR1 is SGHVS and CDR2 is FQNEAQ. DNA for the CDR3: TGTGCCAGCAGCTTAGCGGTGCCCCTCGAGACCCAGTACTTC. Translation gives CASSLAVPLETQYF.

This clonotype was observed a few times. The CDR3 nucleotides read TGTGCCAGCAGCGCCTTGGACAGTTCAGATACGCAGTATTTT. This sequence encodes CASSALDSSDTQYF. The chain employs TRBV6-4 and TRBJ2-3; a weak D match, TRBD1 (6 bases). Germline V gives CDR1 MRHNA, CDR2 SNTAGT. Trimming shortened V by 6 bases and J by 4 bases, and 14 bases separated the two germline ends. The CDR3 extends over 14 amino acids.

The table lists this clonotype with a few counts. This chain connects TRBV12-3 or TRBV12-4 to TRBJ2-7; 7 nucleotides agree with TRBD2. CDR3 length equals 13 residues. V was pared by 8 bases and J by 5 bases, with 9 bases of the junction left unmatched. CDR3 DNA: TGTGCCAGCTGGGAGGGGCCGCCTCACGAGCAGTACTTC. It specifies CASWEGPPHEQYF.

This chain joins TRBV5-6 and TRBJ2-3, with D uncertain. This CDR3 region has 13 residues. Trimming took off 3 bases at V and 4 bases at J, with 9 bases between the two ends. In germline, CDR1 is SGHDT, CDR2 YYEEEE. The CDR3 reads CASSSTLADTQYF. The CDR3 nucleotides read TGTGCCAGCAGCTCTACTCTCGCAGATACGCAGTATTTT.

This clonotype was picked up a small number of times. This chain joins TRBV7-2 and TRBJ2-1; D is ambiguous. The V and J ends lost 1 base and 6 bases respectively, with 16 bases between them. This CDR3 region has 16 residues. Germline V gives CDR1 SGHTA, CDR2 FQGNSA. The CDR3 is CASSLGQLREVNEQFF. The CDR3 coding sequence is TGTGCCAGCAGCTTAGGTCAGCTCAGAGAAGTCAATGAGCAGTTCTTC.

This CDR3 is CATLDRTGVYEQYF. CDR3 DNA: TGTGCCACCCTAGACAGGACAGGAGTTTACGAGCAGTACTTC. V is TRBV6-2 or TRBV6-3 and J is TRBJ2-7, with 7 positions matching TRBD1. Trimming cost V 10 bases and J 4 bases; bases outside gene matches: 13. Germline V gene data show CDR1 as MNHEY and CDR2 as SVGEGT. There are 14 residues in the CDR3.

This clonotype has more than one count but fewer than ten. The chain couples TRBV12-3 or TRBV12-4 to TRBJ2-7, with 7 bases identical to TRBD2. The trim removed 5 bases at V and 0 bases at J, leaving 7 bases unmatched. This CDR3 region has 15 residues. The CDR3 DNA reads as TGTGCCAGCAGTCCCTGGACGGGAGGCTCCTACGAGCAGTACTTC. It encodes CASSPWTGGSYEQYF.

The J gene is TRBJ2-1, the V gene TRBV7-8; D not resolved. V was cut by 5 bases and J by 1 base, with 15 bases left in between. Germline CDR1 SGHVS, CDR2 FQNEAQ. This CDR3 contains 16 residues. The chain's CDR3 is CASSARWVFSYNEQFF. CDR3 DNA sequence: TGTGCCAGCAGCGCGCGGTGGGTATTTTCCTACAATGAGCAGTTCTTC.